Listed below are T cell receptor beta chains from one sample, sequenced in a study of cytomegalovirus exposure and HLA in healthy donors. Assay: immunoSEQ multiplex PCR; the TCRdb copy retains only in-frame clones and omits some. The data show roughly 100,000 clones, about 77% seen once. The sample comprised PBMCs. The receptor source for this set is a woman in her 40s in good health and CMV-seronegative. Both conserved end residues are trimmed from each CDR3. Each record gives: V gene, CDR3 length, J gene, CDR3 protein.

TRBV4-1,14,TRBJ2-7,ASSQVFGAVTYEQY
TRBV5-1,14,TRBJ2-1,ASTIIAGGNYNEQF
TRBV4-1,12,TRBJ1-1,ASSQVTENTEAF
TRBV11-1,13,TRBJ1-2,ASSFGQNPYYGYT
TRBV4-1,14,TRBJ1-5,ASSPGQGPSNQPQH
TRBV7-9,16,TRBJ1-3,ASSSDFRDKFAVDTIY
TRBV19,12,TRBJ1-3,ASSPAGSGNTIY
TRBV9,11,TRBJ2-5,ASSPHPGETQY
TRBV25-1,15,TRBJ2-1,ASSESGQGDYQTEQF
TRBV5-6,13,TRBJ2-2,ASSLPTGGTGELF
TRBV6-1,12,TRBJ1-2,ASRTTGGTFGYT
TRBV7-9,13,TRBJ1-5,SSSPIGKIAQPQH
TRBV29-1,14,TRBJ1-4,SARRGGVKTNEKLF
TRBV5-1,17,TRBJ2-2,ASSFRRRGGTSSAGELF
TRBV7-9,12,TRBJ2-3,ASSTYRVFDTQY
TRBV10-2,12,TRBJ2-5,ASSHSEYQETQY
TRBV2,12,TRBJ1-2,ASSTGAANYGYT
TRBV18,13,TRBJ2-7,ASSPGTGRLYEQY
TRBV6-5,12,TRBJ1-2,ASSSGAGRYGYT
TRBV30,11,TRBJ1-6,AGNSGENSPLH
TRBV6-5,14,TRBJ1-2,ASSFTPSTGAYGYT
TRBV5-1,14,TRBJ1-1,ASSFLAQGGNTEAF
TRBV4-3,14,TRBJ1-4,ASSQGGGGDVEKLF
TRBV6-6,12,TRBJ1-2,ASSQGQGNYGYT
TRBV30,11,TRBJ1-2,AWSSHGDYGYT
TRBV18,14,TRBJ1-1,ASSPLPTGSLPEAF
TRBV2,13,TRBJ2-1,ASSPQAGGSNEQF
TRBV19,12,TRBJ1-4,ASAHRETNEKLF
TRBV5-1,10,TRBJ1-1,ASSPTEGRAF
TRBV9,13,TRBJ2-3,ASSGSGGRTDTQY
TRBV5-6,13,TRBJ2-7,ASSLAGADSYEQY
TRBV2,12,TRBJ2-1,ASSTTTGDNEQF
TRBV4-1,12,TRBJ1-2,ASSQYQGVNGYT
TRBV9,11,TRBJ2-2,ASMGTNSGELF
TRBV5-5,14,TRBJ1-2,ASSFGQGAVKGGYT
TRBV7-9,15,TRBJ2-7,ASSLGLAGGPIYEQY
TRBV2,13,TRBJ2-7,ASSEGAGIDWEQY
TRBV10-3,11,TRBJ1-4,AIKFATNEKLF
TRBV15,13,TRBJ1-2,ATSRDRGSNYGYT
TRBV10-3,12,TRBJ2-1,AISKDRIYNEQF
TRBV6-6,12,TRBJ1-5,ASSQRNPNQPQH
TRBV7-2,9,TRBJ1-6,ASSLSLPLH
TRBV18,19,TRBJ2-6,ASSLGYRDRIRGSGANVLT
TRBV5-8,13,TRBJ2-7,ASSPSGSDSYEQY
TRBV27,16,TRBJ1-4,ASSWAGGDPLPNEKLF
TRBV28,13,TRBJ2-3,ASSLRGGGTDTQY
TRBV5-1,11,TRBJ1-4,ASHTTTNEKLF
TRBV7-8,11,TRBJ2-2,ASSRPGTGELF
TRBV5-1,12,TRBJ2-7,ASSYMTGTNEQY
TRBV7-3,10,TRBJ2-3,ASSSSTDTQY
TRBV27,11,TRBJ1-2,ASSLTRGYGYT